This T cell receptor beta chain is drawn from a study of T-cell reconstitution after alpha-beta-depleted transplantation in children (TCRdb year 2016). In the study overall: Using TCR repertoire profiling, the study followed T-cell immune reconstitution in a quantitative way in children after TCRalphabeta/CD19-depleted allogeneic hematopoietic cell transplantation.

In its sample, this clonotype was seen many times. Its antigen specificity is not known. Base qualities are not at hand, and no much larger clone is one base apart. Findings and caveats that apply to the study as a whole: Over subsequent months, a decline in hyperexpanded clone frequencies was noted, and after one year, T-cell counts and TCRbeta diversity were mostly ascribed to newly produced T cells. The apparently early alphabetaT-cell count recovery about two months after transplant was reportedly dependent on only several hundred rapidly expanded clones derived from non-depleted graft cells. In some patients, the high TCRbeta diversity seen at day 60 was put down to recipient T cells and intrathymic progenitors that had survived conditioning.

Receptor amplification or capture employed PCR. TCRdb records Illumina HiSeq 2500 as the sequencer. To normalize quantification of the TCRbeta repertoire, the TCR libraries were built with molecular barcoding that relied on unique molecular identifiers. TCRdb itself trimmed the public reads at Q25 with fastp, ran MiXCR and retained productive beta chains. Identical CDR3 protein sequences are pooled into one entry, listed with their most common genes and DNA. Present in this sample are fewer than 250,000 distinct CDR3 sequences, approximately 8% of which were seen just once. The top ten clones comprise approximately 6% of the sample. The sample's treatment or condition label, decoded: allogeneic hematopoietic cell transplantation with graft depleted of TCRalphabeta T cells and CD19 B cells. The children who served as transplant recipients had been given grafts of TCRalphabeta/CD19-depleted allogeneic hematopoietic cells.

Taken from the germline V gene, the CDR1 and CDR2 loops are SGHDT and YYEEEE. V and J are truncated by 2 bases and 1 base respectively, leaving an intervening sequence of 9 bases. The CDR3 runs 14 amino acids, cysteine and phenylalanine included. The entry retains the CDR3 DNA only, 42 bases that are in frame from base 1. The receptor was isolated from a male patient under 18 who had a stem cell transplant for acute lymphoblastic leukemia, so the T cells may come from the graft donor. Here the sequenced sample was PBMCs, mostly from graft donor cells, taken 180 days after TCRalphabeta/CD19-depleted stem cell transplant. Rearrangement joined TRBV5-6 to TRBJ1-1; 5 matching bases give a weak D call of TRBD1. The DNA reads TGTGCCAGCAGCTTCGGGACTTCGAACACTGAAGCTTTCTTT. Its translation is CASSFGTSNTEAFF. The entire variable domain, with the stretches around the CDR3 drawn from the reference TRBV5-6 and TRBJ1-1 proteins, is DAGVTQSPTHLIKTRGQQVTLRCSPKSGHDTVSWYQQALGQGPQFIFQYYEEEERQRGNFPDRFSGHQFPNYSSELNVNALLLGDSALYLCASSFGTSNTEAFFGQGTRLTVV.